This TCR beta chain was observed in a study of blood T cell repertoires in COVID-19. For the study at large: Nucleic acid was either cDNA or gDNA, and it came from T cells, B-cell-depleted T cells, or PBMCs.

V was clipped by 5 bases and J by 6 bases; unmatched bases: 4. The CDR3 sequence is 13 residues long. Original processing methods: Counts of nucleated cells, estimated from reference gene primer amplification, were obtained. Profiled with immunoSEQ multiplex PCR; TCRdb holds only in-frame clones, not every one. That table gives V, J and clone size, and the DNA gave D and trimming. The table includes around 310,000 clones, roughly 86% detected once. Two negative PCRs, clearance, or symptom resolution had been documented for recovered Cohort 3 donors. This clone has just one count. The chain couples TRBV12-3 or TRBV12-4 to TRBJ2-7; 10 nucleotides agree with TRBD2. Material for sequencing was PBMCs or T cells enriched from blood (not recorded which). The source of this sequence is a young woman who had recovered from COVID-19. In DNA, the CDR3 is TGTGCCAGCAGTGGGGGACTAGCGCGCGAGCAGTACTTC. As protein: CASSGGLAREQYF.